This T cell receptor (beta chain) was obtained from a study of T cell repertoires in cytomegalovirus infection. Study in general: An indication of both CMV infection and matching HLA type came from public TCR beta signatures.

Notes on the study in general: The cumulative frequency of public TCR beta families identified carriers of CMV plus the relevant HLA.

CDR3 length: 16 residues. Germline CDR1 SGHTA, CDR2 FQGNSA. Trimming removed 1 base from V and 7 bases from J; junction bases left unmatched: 8. TCRdb re-called the reads with MiXCR, one entry per CDR3 protein. The sample lists roughly 68,000 distinct CDR3 sequences, 22% occurring once. There are many counts of this clonotype. Its cognate antigen is unknown. The genes are TRBV7-2 and TRBJ2-5, with 11 bases identical to TRBD2. The clonotype was recovered from a human donor in good health (CMV status not recorded). Some clones in this sample may be carry-over from other donors' samples. Sequencing was carried out using PBMCs, sequenced either directly or after in vitro stimulation (not recorded which). CDR3 in DNA: TGTGCCAGCAGCTTAGAGGAACTAGCGGGAGCGGGGACCCAGTACTTC. It codes for CASSLEELAGAGTQYF.